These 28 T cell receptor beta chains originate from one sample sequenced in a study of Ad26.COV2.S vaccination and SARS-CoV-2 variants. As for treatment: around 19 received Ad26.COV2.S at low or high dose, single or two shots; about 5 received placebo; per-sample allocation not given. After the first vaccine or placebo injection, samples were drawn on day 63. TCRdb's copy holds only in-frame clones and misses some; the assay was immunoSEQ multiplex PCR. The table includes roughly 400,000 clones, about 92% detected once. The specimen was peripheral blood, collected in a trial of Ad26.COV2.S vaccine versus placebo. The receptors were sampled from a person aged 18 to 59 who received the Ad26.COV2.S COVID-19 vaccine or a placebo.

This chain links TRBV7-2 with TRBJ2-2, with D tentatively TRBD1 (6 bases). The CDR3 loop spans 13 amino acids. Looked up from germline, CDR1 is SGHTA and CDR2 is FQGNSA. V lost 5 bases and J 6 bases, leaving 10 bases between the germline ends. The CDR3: CASSPGGAGELFF. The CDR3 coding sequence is TGTGCCAGCAGCCCTGGGGGCGCCGGGGAGCTGTTTTTT.

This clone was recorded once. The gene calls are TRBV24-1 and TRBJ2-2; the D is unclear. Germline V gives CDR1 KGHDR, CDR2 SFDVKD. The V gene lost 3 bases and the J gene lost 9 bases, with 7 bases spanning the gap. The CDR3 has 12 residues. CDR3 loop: CATSDPDRELFF. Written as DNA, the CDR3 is TGTGCCACCAGTGATCCGGACCGGGAGCTGTTTTTT.

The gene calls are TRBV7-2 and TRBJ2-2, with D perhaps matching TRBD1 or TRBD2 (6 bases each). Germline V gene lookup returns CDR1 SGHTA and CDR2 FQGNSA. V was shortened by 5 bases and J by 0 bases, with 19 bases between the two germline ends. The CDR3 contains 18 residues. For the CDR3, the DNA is TGTGCCAGCAGCCGCCTCCAATACGGGGGCCCGAACACCGGGGAGCTGTTTTTT. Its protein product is CASSRLQYGGPNTGELFF.

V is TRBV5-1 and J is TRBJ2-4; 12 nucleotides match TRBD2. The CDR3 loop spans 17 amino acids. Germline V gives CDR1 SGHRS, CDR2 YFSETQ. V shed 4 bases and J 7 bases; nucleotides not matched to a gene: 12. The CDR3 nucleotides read TGCGCCAGCAGCCCTAGCGGGGGGGCGAGGTTAGGGAACATTCAGTACTTC. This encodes CASSPSGGARLGNIQYF.

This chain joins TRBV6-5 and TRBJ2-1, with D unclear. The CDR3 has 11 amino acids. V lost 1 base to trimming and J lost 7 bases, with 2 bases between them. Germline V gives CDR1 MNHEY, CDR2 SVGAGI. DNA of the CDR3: TGTGCCAGCAGTTACTGGAATGAGCAGTTCTTC. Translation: CASSYWNEQFF.

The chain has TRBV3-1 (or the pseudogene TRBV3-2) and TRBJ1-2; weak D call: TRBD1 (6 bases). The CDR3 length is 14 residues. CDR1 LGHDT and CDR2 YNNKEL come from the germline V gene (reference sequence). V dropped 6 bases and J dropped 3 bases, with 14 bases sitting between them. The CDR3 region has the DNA TGTGCCAGCAGGGGCACAGGGAGAGACTATGGCTACACCTTC. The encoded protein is CASRGTGRDYGYTF.

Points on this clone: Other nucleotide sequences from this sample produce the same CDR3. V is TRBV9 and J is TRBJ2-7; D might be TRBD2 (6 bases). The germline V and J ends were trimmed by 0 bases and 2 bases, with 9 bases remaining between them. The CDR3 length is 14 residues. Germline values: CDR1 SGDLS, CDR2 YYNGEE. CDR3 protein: CASSVGGGTYEQYF. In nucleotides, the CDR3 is TGTGCCAGCAGCGTAGGTGGGGGGACCTACGAGCAGTACTTC.

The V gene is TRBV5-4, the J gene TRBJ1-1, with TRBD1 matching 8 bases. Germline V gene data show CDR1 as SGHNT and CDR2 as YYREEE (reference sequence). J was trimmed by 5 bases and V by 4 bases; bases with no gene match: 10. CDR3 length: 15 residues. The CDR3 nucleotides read TGTGCCAGCAGCCCTCCGACAGGGGTGGAAACTGAAGCTTTCTTT. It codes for CASSPPTGVETEAFF.

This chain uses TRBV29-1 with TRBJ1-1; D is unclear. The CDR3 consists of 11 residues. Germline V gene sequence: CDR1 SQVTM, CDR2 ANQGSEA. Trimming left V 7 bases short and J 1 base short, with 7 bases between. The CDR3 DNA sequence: TGCAGCGGGGATGAGAACACTGAAGCTTTCTTT. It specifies CSGDENTEAFF.

The CDR3 DNA reads as TGTGCCAGCAGCTTAGCGGAAGGGGGCCTCTACAATGAGCAGTTCTTC. Translated, it gives CASSLAEGGLYNEQFF. The chain joins TRBV7-2 to TRBJ2-1, with 7 positions matching TRBD1. This CDR3 region has 16 residues. CDR1 SGHTA and CDR2 FQGNSA come from the germline V gene. V trimming: 0 bases; J trimming: 3 bases; junction bases outside the gene matches: 5.

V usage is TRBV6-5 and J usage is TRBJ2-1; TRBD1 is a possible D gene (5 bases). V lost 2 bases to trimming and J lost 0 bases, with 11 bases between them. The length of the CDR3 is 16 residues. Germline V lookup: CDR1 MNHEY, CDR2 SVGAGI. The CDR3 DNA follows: TGTGCCAGCAGTTACCGACAGCCAGGCTCCTACAATGAGCAGTTCTTC. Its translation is CASSYRQPGSYNEQFF.

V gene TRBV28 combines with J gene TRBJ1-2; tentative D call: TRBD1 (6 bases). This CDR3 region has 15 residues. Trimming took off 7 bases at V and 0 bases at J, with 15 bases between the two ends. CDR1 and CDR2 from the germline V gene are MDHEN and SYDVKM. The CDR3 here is CASTADRHANYGYTF. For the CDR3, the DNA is TGTGCCAGCACCGCTGACAGGCACGCTAACTATGGCTACACCTTC.

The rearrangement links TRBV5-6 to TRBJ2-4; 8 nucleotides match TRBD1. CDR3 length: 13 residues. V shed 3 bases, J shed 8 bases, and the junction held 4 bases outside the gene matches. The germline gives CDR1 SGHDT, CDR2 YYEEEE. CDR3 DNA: TGTGCCAGCAGCTGGACAGGGTGGGACATTCAGTACTTC. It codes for CASSWTGWDIQYF.

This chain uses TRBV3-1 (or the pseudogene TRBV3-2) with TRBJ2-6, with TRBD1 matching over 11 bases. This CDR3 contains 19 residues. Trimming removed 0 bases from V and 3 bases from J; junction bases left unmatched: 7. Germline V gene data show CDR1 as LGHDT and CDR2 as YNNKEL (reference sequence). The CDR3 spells CASSQERRDRGFGANVLTF. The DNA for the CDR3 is TGTGCCAGCAGCCAAGAGCGTCGGGACAGGGGGTTTGGGGCCAACGTCCTGACTTTC.

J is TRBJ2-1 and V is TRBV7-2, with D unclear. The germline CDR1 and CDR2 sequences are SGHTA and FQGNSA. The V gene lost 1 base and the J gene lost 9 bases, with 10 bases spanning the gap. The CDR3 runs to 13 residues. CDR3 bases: TGTGCCAGCAGCTTAGATGGTGGCGGTGAGCAGTTCTTC. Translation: CASSLDGGGEQFF.

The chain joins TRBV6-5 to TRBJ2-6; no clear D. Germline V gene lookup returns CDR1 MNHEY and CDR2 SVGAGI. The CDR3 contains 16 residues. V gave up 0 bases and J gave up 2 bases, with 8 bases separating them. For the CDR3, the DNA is TGTGCCAGCAGTTACTCGATGTTCACTGGGGCCAACGTCCTGACTTTC. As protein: CASSYSMFTGANVLTF.

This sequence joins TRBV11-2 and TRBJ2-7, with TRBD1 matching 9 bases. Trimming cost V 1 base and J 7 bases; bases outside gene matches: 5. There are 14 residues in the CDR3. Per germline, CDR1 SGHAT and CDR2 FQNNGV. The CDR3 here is CASSLVQGAWEQYF. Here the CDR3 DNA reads TGTGCCAGCAGCTTAGTACAGGGGGCCTGGGAGCAGTACTTC. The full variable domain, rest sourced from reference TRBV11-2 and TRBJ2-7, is EAGVAQSPRYKIIEKRQSVAFWCNPISGHATLYWYQQILGQGPKLLIQFQNNGVVDDSQLPKDRFSAERLKGVDSTLKIQPAKLEDSAVYLCASSLVQGAWEQYFGPGTRLTVT.

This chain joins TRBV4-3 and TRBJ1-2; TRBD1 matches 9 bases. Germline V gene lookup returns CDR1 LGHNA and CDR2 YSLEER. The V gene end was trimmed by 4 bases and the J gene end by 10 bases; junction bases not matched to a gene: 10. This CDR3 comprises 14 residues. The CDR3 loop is CASSRGDRDTIYTF. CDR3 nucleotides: TGCGCCAGCAGCCGGGGGGACAGGGACACTATCTACACCTTC.

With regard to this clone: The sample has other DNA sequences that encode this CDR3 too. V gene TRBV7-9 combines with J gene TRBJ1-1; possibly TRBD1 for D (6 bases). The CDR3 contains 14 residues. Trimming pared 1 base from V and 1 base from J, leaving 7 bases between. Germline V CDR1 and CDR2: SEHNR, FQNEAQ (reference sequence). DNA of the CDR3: TGTGCCAGCAGCTTAGGACAGGCGAACACTGAAGCTTTCTTT. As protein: CASSLGQANTEAFF.

The CDR3 loop is CASSTLGQGAMNTEAFF. CDR3 DNA sequence: TGTGCCAGTAGTACCCTCGGCCAGGGGGCCATGAACACTGAAGCTTTCTTT. This chain connects TRBV19 to TRBJ1-1, with 8 bases aligning to TRBD1. The germline V gene has CDR1 LNHDA and CDR2 SQIVND (reference sequence). J was trimmed by 0 bases and V by 4 bases; bases with no gene match: 10. This CDR3 has 17 residues.

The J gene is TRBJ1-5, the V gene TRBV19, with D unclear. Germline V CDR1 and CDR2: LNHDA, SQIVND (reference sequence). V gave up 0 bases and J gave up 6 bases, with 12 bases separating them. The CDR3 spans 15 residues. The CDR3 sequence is CASSIDVTRFQPQHF. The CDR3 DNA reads TGTGCCAGTAGTATAGACGTGACACGATTTCAGCCCCAGCATTTT. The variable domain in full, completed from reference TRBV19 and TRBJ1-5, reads DGGITQSPKYLFRKEGQNVTLSCEQNLNHDAMYWYRQDPGQGLRLIYYSQIVNDFQKGDIAEGYSVSREKKESFPLTVTSAQKNPTAFYLCASSIDVTRFQPQHFGDGTRLSIL.

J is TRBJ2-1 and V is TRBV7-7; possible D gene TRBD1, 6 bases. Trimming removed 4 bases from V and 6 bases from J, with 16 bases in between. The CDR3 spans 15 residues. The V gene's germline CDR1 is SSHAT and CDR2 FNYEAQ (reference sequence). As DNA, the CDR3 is TGTGCCAGCAGCTCTACAGGGTCGCGGGTCAATGAGCAGTTCTTC. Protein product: CASSSTGSRVNEQFF.

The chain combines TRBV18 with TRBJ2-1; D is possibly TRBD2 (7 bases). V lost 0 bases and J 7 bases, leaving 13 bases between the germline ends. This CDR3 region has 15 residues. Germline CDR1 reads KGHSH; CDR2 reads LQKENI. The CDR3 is CASSPPGGGWNEQFF. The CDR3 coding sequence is TGTGCCAGCTCACCACCAGGGGGGGGTTGGAATGAGCAGTTCTTC.

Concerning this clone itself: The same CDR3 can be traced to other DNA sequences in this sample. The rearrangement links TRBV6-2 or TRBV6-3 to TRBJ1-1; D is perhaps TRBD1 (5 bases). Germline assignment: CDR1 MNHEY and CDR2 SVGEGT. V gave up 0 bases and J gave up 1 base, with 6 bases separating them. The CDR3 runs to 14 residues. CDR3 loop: CASSYSGGNTEAFF. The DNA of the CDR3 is TGTGCCAGCAGTTACTCCGGGGGGAACACTGAAGCTTTCTTT.

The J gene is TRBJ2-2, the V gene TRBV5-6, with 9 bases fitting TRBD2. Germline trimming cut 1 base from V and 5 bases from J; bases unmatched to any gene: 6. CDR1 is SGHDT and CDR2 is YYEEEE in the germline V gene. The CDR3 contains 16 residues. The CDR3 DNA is TGTGCCAGCAGCTTGTATAGCGGGGGCAGGACCGGGGAGCTGTTTTTT. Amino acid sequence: CASSLYSGGRTGELFF.

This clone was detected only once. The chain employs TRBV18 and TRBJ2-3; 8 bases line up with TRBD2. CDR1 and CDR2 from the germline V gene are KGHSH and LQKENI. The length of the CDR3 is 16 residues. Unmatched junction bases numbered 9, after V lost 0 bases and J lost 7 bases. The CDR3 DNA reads TGTGCCAGCTCACCACCAGGACGGGGGGGATGGCATACGCAGTATTTT. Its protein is CASSPPGRGGWHTQYF.

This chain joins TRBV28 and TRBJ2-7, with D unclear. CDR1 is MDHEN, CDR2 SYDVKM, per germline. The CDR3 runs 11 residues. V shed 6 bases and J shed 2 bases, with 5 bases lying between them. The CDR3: CASRGTYEQYF. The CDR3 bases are TGTGCCAGCAGGGGAACCTACGAGCAGTACTTC.

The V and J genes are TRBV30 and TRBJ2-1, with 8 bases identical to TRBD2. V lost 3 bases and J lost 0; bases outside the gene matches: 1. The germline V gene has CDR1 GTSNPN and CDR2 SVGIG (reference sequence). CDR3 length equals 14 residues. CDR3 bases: TGTGCCTGGAGACGGGGGGGCTCCTACAATGAGCAGTTCTTC. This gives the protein CAWRRGGSYNEQFF.